A single sample gave rise to the 29 T cell receptor beta chains below, sequenced in a study of T-cell memory formation after mild COVID-19. TCRdb recomputed calls from the 5' RACE reads with MiXCR, one row per CDR3 protein. The sample consists of approximately 400,000 distinct CDR3 sequences, 20% to 25% of them appearing once. Sequencing input: PBMCs or a T cell subset sorted from them (not recorded which). These receptors all come from an adult woman who had mild COVID-19 (a few samples of this study predate the infection). Cell type and time point are not known.

This clonotype appeared a few times. This chain connects TRBV7-9 to TRBJ2-2; no clear D gene. Germline lookup yields CDR1 SEHNR and CDR2 FQNEAQ (reference sequence). The CDR3 runs 12 residues. V lost 2 bases to trimming and J lost 8 bases, with 6 bases between them. CDR3 in amino acids: CASSLRMGELFF. CDR3 coding DNA: TGTGCCAGCAGCTTAAGGATGGGGGAGCTGTTTTTT.

The chain uses TRBV7-9 and TRBJ1-4; D unclear. With 10 bases removed from V and 7 bases from J, the gap between germline ends came to 7 bases. There are 10 residues in the CDR3. Germline V gene lookup returns CDR1 SEHNR and CDR2 FQNEAQ (reference sequence). The CDR3 coding sequence is TGTGCCATACGGAGTGAAAAACTGTTTTTT. Protein: CAIRSEKLFF.

The chain recombines TRBV7-2 with TRBJ2-1; D might be TRBD1 (5 bases). The germline gives CDR1 SGHTA, CDR2 FQGNSA. V gave up 3 bases and J gave up 7 bases, with 16 bases separating them. The CDR3 consists of 15 residues. CDR3 in DNA: TGTGCCAGCAGCTTCGACAGAAGAATCCAAAATGAGCAGTTCTTC. This codes for CASSFDRRIQNEQFF.

This clonotype has more than one count but fewer than ten. The V and J genes are TRBV7-9 and TRBJ2-7; TRBD1 matches at 9 bases. V lost 5 bases, J lost 4 bases, and 6 bases stayed unmatched. This CDR3 contains 14 residues. Germline CDR1 reads SEHNR; CDR2 reads FQNEAQ (reference sequence). Written as DNA, the CDR3 is TGTGCCAGCAGCACCCGGACAGGGGCGTACGAGCAGTACTTC. Translated: CASSTRTGAYEQYF.

This clonotype was counted between two and nine times. The genes are TRBV27 and TRBJ1-3; D may be TRBD1 (5 bases). Germline V CDR1 and CDR2: MNHEY, SMNVEV (reference sequence). This CDR3 region has 13 residues. Trimming removed 6 bases from V and 3 bases from J, with 9 bases in between. CDR3 amino acids: CASSPRGGNTIYF. CDR3 in DNA: TGTGCCAGCAGCCCTAGGGGTGGAAACACCATATATTTT.

This clonotype was observed a handful of times. The V call is TRBV29-1, the J call TRBJ1-1; TRBD1 aligns across 7 bases. This CDR3 contains 12 residues. V was pared by 4 bases and J by 4 bases, with 3 bases of the junction left unmatched. Per the germline V gene, CDR1 is SQVTM and CDR2 is ANQGSEA. DNA for the CDR3: TGCAGCGTTGTGACAGGGTCCACTGAAGCTTTCTTT. Residues: CSVVTGSTEAFF.

This clonotype was observed a few times. The V and J genes are TRBV9 and TRBJ1-2; 8 positions agree with TRBD1. Trimming took 3 bases from V and 2 from J; bases not matched to a gene: 9. The CDR3 is 16 residues long. Germline assignment: CDR1 SGDLS and CDR2 YYNGEE. The CDR3 loop reads CASSGAGQGANYGYTF. The CDR3 nucleotides are TGTGCCAGCAGCGGAGCCGGACAGGGAGCGAACTATGGCTACACCTTC.

This clonotype was found a few times. The chain is built from TRBV7-9 and TRBJ1-2; TRBD1 aligns across 8 bases. CDR1 is SEHNR, CDR2 FQNEAQ, per germline (reference sequence). J was trimmed by 3 bases and V by 5 bases; bases with no gene match: 14. The CDR3 is 17 residues long. The CDR3 is CASSPIMPGGVDYGYTF. The CDR3 bases are TGTGCCAGCAGCCCAATCATGCCAGGGGGCGTCGACTATGGCTACACCTTC.

The chain uses TRBV24-1 and TRBJ2-3; 12 bases agree with TRBD1. V trimming: 5 bases; J trimming: 6 bases; junction bases outside the gene matches: 11. Germline CDR1 is KGHDR and CDR2 is SFDVKD. CDR3 size: 17 residues. CDR3 DNA: TGTGCCACCAGTGTCCCGGAGGGACAGGGGGCAGGGGATACGCAGTATTTT. It yields the protein CATSVPEGQGAGDTQYF.

The chain uses TRBV10-3 and TRBJ2-1; D not certain. The CDR3 has 12 residues. V shed 6 bases and J shed 9 bases, with 12 bases lying between them. CDR1 ENHRY and CDR2 SYGVKD come from the germline V gene. The CDR3 DNA is TGTGCCATCAGCCCTCTGGCAAGTGAGCAGTTCTTC. Amino acids: CAISPLASEQFF.

The chain employs TRBV12-3 or TRBV12-4 and TRBJ1-5, with D unclear. The CDR3 extends over 15 amino acids. Trimming took 3 bases from V and 0 from J, leaving 9 bases between them. In DNA, the CDR3 is TGTGCCAGCAGTTTTCTGGTTCTTAGCAATCAGCCCCAGCATTTT. Encoded protein: CASSFLVLSNQPQHF.

The chain has TRBV12-3 or TRBV12-4 and TRBJ1-3, with 9 bases matching TRBD1. V lost 3 bases to trimming and J lost 4 bases; unmatched junction nucleotides: 1. The CDR3 has 14 amino acids. CDR3 residues: CASSLDRGGNTIYF. The DNA for the CDR3 is TGTGCCAGCAGTTTGGACAGGGGAGGAAACACCATATATTTT.

This clonotype was seen more than once but under ten times. The gene calls are TRBV7-9 and TRBJ1-1; D is uncertain. The CDR3 totals 17 residues. Trimming removed 3 bases at V and 0 bases at J, with 17 bases between. CDR1 is SEHNR, CDR2 FQNEAQ, per germline (reference sequence). The CDR3 sequence is CASSFEQRPTMNTEAFF. The DNA of the CDR3 is TGTGCCAGCAGCTTTGAACAGAGGCCCACCATGAACACTGAAGCTTTCTTT. Full variable domain (remainder filled in from reference TRBV7-9 and TRBJ1-1): DTGVSQNPRHKITKRGQNVTFRCDPISEHNRLYWYRQTLGQGPEFLTYFQNEAQLEKSRLLSDRFSAERPKGSFSTLEIQRTEQGDSAMYLCASSFEQRPTMNTEAFFGQGTRLTVV.

The sample holds many counts of this clonotype. CDR3 residues: CASSTGTSAYEQYF. The CDR3, as DNA: TGTGCCAGCAGCACCGGGACTAGCGCCTACGAGCAGTACTTC. The chain employs TRBV9 and TRBJ2-7; 10 positions match TRBD2. The V and J ends lost 4 bases and 2 bases, in that order; junction bases with no gene match: 3. Germline loops: CDR1 SGDLS, CDR2 YYNGEE. The CDR3 sequence is 14 residues long.

The chain is built from TRBV6-1 and TRBJ2-2; TRBD1 is a possible D gene (5 bases). This CDR3 spans 15 amino acids. Trimming took 2 bases from V and 1 from J, leaving 8 bases between them. From germline, CDR1 is MNHNS and CDR2 SASEGT. CDR3 protein: CASSETGRNTGELFF. CDR3 nucleotides: TGTGCCAGCAGTGAAACAGGCAGGAACACCGGGGAGCTGTTTTTT.

This chain uses TRBV11-3 with TRBJ2-1; the match to TRBD2 covers 8 bases. The V segment lost 3 bases and the J segment 2 bases; nucleotides outside the gene matches: 6. Germline V CDR1 and CDR2: SGHNT, YENEEA. The CDR3 runs to 16 residues. The CDR3 DNA follows: TGTGCCAGCAGCTTCGAGGTAGCGGGAACCTACAATGAGCAGTTCTTC. As protein: CASSFEVAGTYNEQFF.

The chain employs TRBV21-1 and TRBJ1-6; the DNA was not used to check the table's D call, TRBD1. TRBV21-1 is a pseudogene locus. The CDR3 consists of 18 residues. CDR3 sequence (DNA): TGTGCCAGCAGGCCCTGGGGCAGGGGGCCACCCTATAATTCACCCCTCCACTTT. This translates into CASRPWGRGPPYNSPLHF.

The V gene is TRBV15, the J gene TRBJ2-4, with 8 bases fitting TRBD1. V was pared by 1 base and J by 8 bases, with 10 bases of the junction left unmatched. The CDR3 sequence is 16 residues long. Germline V CDR1 and CDR2: LNHNV, YYDKDF (reference sequence). The CDR3 loop is CATSRGDGQGRDIQYF. The CDR3 DNA reads as TGTGCCACCAGCAGAGGCGACGGACAGGGAAGGGACATTCAGTACTTC.

This clonotype has more than one count but fewer than ten. V usage is TRBV20-1 and J usage is TRBJ1-5, with D unclear. The CDR3 length is 14 residues. Germline CDR1 reads DFQATT; CDR2 reads SNEGSKA (reference sequence). The V gene lost 1 base and the J gene lost 1 base, with 8 bases spanning the gap. Here the CDR3 reads CSARGSWSNQPQHF. Here the CDR3 DNA reads TGCAGTGCTAGAGGGAGTTGGAGCAATCAGCCCCAGCATTTT.

This clonotype was counted only a few times. The gene calls are TRBV12-3 or TRBV12-4 and TRBJ1-1; TRBD1 is a possible D gene (6 bases). Between the trimmed V and J ends, which lost 6 bases and 0 bases, there was a span of 8 bases. The CDR3 runs 13 residues. In DNA, the CDR3 is TGTGCCAGCAGACGGACAGTGAACACTGAAGCTTTCTTT. It specifies CASRRTVNTEAFF.

This chain joins TRBV7-2 and TRBJ2-3; 10 positions match TRBD2. V dropped 6 bases and J dropped 4; count of bases not matched to a gene: 10. CDR3 size: 16 residues. CDR1 is SGHTA and CDR2 is FQGNSA in the germline V gene. The CDR3 nucleotides are TGTGCCAGCAGTATGAGCGGGGGGGTTCGGGCAGATACGCAGTATTTT. This gives the protein CASSMSGGVRADTQYF.

The genes are TRBV10-3 and TRBJ1-2; the D gene is possibly TRBD1 (5 bases). The CDR3 length is 13 residues. The V gene lost 11 bases and the J gene lost 7 bases, with 20 bases spanning the gap. Germline assignment: CDR1 ENHRY and CDR2 SYGVKD. Written as DNA, the CDR3 is TGTGCCTCCCAGGGACTCCAGGATCTTGGCTACACCTTC. Its translation is CASQGLQDLGYTF.

There are many counts of this clonotype. The V and J genes are TRBV5-1 and TRBJ2-7; D could derive from TRBD1 or TRBD2 (6 bases each). V lost 1 base to trimming and J lost 6 bases, with 8 bases between them. The CDR3 is made up of 12 amino acids. Germline-derived CDR1 and CDR2 are SGHRS and YFSETQ. The CDR3 nucleotides are TGCGCCAGCAGCTTGTCGGGGGCCGAGCAGTACTTC. Translating gives CASSLSGAEQYF.

The chain has TRBV7-2 and TRBJ2-7; D unresolved. The CDR3 extends over 12 amino acids. The V and J ends lost 0 bases and 10 bases respectively, with 10 bases between them. The V gene's germline CDR1 is SGHTA and CDR2 FQGNSA. CDR3 amino acids: CASSLAPPEQYF. The CDR3 DNA follows: TGTGCCAGCAGCTTAGCGCCCCCCGAACAGTACTTC.

This chain connects TRBV12-3 or TRBV12-4 to TRBJ2-7; TRBD1 aligns across 8 bases. CDR3 length equals 11 residues. V lost 6 bases and J lost 13; bases outside the gene matches: 8. DNA of the CDR3: TGTGCCAGCAGGTACGGGACAGGTTACTACTTC. Protein: CASRYGTGYYF.

This clonotype was seen more than once but under ten times. The CDR3 reads CASSPSGQRSGYTF. Here the CDR3 DNA reads TGCGCCAGCAGCCCCTCCGGACAGCGGAGCGGCTACACCTTC. The chain joins TRBV5-1 to TRBJ1-2; D perhaps matches TRBD1 (6 bases). Germline CDR1 SGHRS, CDR2 YFSETQ. The CDR3 runs to 14 residues. V lost 4 bases, J lost 8 bases, and 18 bases lay in between.

The gene calls are TRBV6-5 and TRBJ2-1, with D possibly matching TRBD2 (5 bases). Trimming removed 6 bases from V and 8 bases from J, with 23 bases in between. Germline V gene sequence: CDR1 MNHEY, CDR2 SVGAGI. CDR3 size: 16 residues. Here the CDR3 reads CASRRERGDLLDEQFF. CDR3 DNA: TGTGCCAGCAGACGGGAACGCGGAGACCTCCTCGATGAGCAGTTCTTC.

This clonotype was seen more than once but under ten times. The chain has TRBV9 and TRBJ2-1; TRBD2 aligns across 11 bases. Unmatched junction bases numbered 6, after V lost 0 bases and J lost 7 bases. Germline assignment: CDR1 SGDLS and CDR2 YYNGEE. The CDR3 covers 16 residues. CDR3 in amino acids: CASSVAGVAGGNEQFF. In nucleotides, the CDR3 is TGTGCCAGCAGCGTAGCTGGGGTAGCGGGAGGGAATGAGCAGTTCTTC.

This clonotype was counted between two and nine times. Here the CDR3 reads CASSHRGISSSGANVLTF. As DNA, the CDR3 is TGTGCCAGCAGCCACAGGGGGATCTCCTCCTCTGGGGCCAACGTCCTGACTTTC. The J gene is TRBJ2-6, the V gene TRBV7-3; 8 nucleotides line up with TRBD1. The ends lost 5 bases at V and 0 bases at J; junction bases unmatched: 9. This CDR3 is 18 amino acids long. Germline values: CDR1 SGHTA, CDR2 FQGTGA.